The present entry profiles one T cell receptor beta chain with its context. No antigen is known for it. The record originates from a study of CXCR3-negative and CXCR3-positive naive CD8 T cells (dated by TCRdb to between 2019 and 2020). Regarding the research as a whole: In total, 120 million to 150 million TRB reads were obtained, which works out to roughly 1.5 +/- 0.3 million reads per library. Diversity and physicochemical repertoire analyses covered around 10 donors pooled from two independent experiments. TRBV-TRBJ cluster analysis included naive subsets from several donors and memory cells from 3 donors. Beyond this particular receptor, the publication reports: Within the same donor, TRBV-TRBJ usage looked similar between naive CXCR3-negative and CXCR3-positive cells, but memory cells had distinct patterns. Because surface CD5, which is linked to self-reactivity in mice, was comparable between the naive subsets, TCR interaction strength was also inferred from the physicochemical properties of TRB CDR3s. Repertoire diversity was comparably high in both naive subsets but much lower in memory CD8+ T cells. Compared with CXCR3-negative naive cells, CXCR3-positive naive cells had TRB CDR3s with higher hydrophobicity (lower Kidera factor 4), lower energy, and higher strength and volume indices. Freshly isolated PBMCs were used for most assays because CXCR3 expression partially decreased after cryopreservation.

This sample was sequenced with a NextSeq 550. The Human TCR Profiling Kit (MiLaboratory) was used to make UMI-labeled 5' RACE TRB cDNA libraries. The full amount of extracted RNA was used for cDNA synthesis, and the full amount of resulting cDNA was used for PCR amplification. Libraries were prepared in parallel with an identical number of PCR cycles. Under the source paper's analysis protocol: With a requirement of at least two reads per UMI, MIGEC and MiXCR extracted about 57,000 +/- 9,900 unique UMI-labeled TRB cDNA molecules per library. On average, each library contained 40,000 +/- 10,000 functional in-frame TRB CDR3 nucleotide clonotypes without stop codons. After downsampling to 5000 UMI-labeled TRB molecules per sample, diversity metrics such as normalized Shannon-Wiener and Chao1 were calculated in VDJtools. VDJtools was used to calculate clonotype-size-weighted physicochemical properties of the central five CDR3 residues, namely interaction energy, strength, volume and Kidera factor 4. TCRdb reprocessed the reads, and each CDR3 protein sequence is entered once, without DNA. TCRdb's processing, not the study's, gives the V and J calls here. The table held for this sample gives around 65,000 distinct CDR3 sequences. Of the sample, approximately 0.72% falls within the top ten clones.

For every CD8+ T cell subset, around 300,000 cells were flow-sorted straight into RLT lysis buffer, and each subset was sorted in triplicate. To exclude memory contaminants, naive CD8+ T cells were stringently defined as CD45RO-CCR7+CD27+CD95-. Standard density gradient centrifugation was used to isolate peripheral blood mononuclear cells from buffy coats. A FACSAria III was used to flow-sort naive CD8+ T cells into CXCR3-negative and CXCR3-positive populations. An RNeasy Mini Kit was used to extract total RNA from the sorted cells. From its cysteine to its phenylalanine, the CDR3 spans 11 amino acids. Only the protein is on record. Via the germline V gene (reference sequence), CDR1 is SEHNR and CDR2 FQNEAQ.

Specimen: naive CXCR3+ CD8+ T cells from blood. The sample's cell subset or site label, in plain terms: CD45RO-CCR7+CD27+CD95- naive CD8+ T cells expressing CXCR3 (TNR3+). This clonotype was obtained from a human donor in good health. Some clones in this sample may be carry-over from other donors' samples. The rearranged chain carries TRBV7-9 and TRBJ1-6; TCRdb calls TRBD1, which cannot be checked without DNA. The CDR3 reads CASSSGFDLHF.